Below are 17 T cell receptor beta chains sequenced from a single sample in a study of CD8+CD57+ T cells in acquired aplastic anemia. Genomic DNA served as template for TCR beta VDJ and CDR3 profiling. One entry per CDR3 protein, called by TCRdb with MiXCR from the reads. The sample records 80,000 or so distinct CDR3 sequences, 40% to 50% being singletons. Sequenced input: sorted CD4+, CD8+, or CD8+CD57+ T cells (not recorded which) from PBMCs. The receptor set was obtained from a human donor in good health, serving as a control.

The rearrangement uses TRBV20-1 and TRBJ1-2; D is possibly TRBD1 (5 bases). This CDR3 region has 14 residues. From germline, CDR1 is DFQATT and CDR2 SNEGSKA (reference sequence). The CDR3 nucleotides read TGCAGCCCACTTGCAGGGCTCGGCTATGTGGGCTACACCTTC. It yields the protein CSPLAGLGYVGYTF.

This clonotype was seen just once. V and J are TRBV15 and TRBJ1-6; possibly TRBD1 for D (5 bases). The V gene's germline CDR1 is LNHNV and CDR2 YYDKDF (reference sequence). Trimming shortened V by 0 bases and J by 13 bases, and 16 bases separated the two germline ends. This CDR3 contains 15 residues. The CDR3 sequence: CATSRDLGGGQPLHF. The CDR3 DNA reads as TGTGCCACCAGCAGAGATCTTGGGGGTGGGCAGCCCCTCCACTTT. The variable domain in full, completed from reference TRBV15 and TRBJ1-6, reads DAMVIQNPRYQVTQFGKPVTLSCSQTLNHNVMYWYQQKSSQAPKLLFHYYDKDFNNEADTPDNFQSRRPNTSFCFLDIRSPGLGDTAMYLCATSRDLGGGQPLHFGNGTRLTVT.

This clonotype was observed many times. V gene TRBV5-4 combines with J gene TRBJ2-7; a possible D gene is TRBD1 (6 bases). CDR3 length: 16 amino acids. Looked up from germline, CDR1 is SGHNT and CDR2 is YYREEE (reference sequence). Trimming took off 0 bases at V and 4 bases at J, with 17 bases between the two ends. CDR3 sequence: CASSLALAGRGYEQYF. The CDR3 region has the DNA TGTGCCAGCAGCTTGGCGCTCGCTGGCAGGGGTTACGAGCAGTACTTC.

In this sample, this clonotype turned up many times. The V and J genes are TRBV27 and TRBJ1-2; D is possibly TRBD1 (6 bases). Trimming cost V 4 bases and J 4 bases, with 16 bases left between them. From germline, CDR1 is MNHEY and CDR2 SMNVEV (reference sequence). This CDR3 contains 15 residues. The CDR3, as DNA: TGTGCCAGCAGTTACGGGGGGCACAACTCCTATGGCTACACCTTC. It yields the protein CASSYGGHNSYGYTF.

This clonotype was seen a single time. CDR3 DNA sequence: TGCGCCAGCAGTACTGATCCACAGGGCACTGAAGCTTTCTTT. Amino acid sequence: CASSTDPQGTEAFF. This chain links TRBV10-2 with TRBJ1-1, with a possible D match to TRBD1 (6 bases). V shed 5 bases and J shed 4 bases, with 14 bases lying between them. This CDR3 region has 14 residues. Germline V gene data show CDR1 as WSHSY and CDR2 as SAAADI.

J is TRBJ2-7 and V is TRBV25-1; 8 bases are shared with TRBD2. With 2 bases clipped from V and 5 bases from J, the junction kept 11 bases outside the gene matches. Germline CDR1 is MGHDK and CDR2 is SYGVNS. The CDR3 is made up of 16 amino acids. The CDR3 region has the DNA TGTGCCAGCAGTGAAGCGCTGGCGGGAGGAGTCGACGAGCAGTACTTC. Translated, it gives CASSEALAGGVDEQYF.

V gene TRBV5-1 combines with J gene TRBJ1-1; D is unclear. Per the germline V gene, CDR1 is SGHRS and CDR2 is YFSETQ. Trimming took off 3 bases at V and 1 base at J, with 7 bases between the two ends. The CDR3 has 13 amino acids. This chain's CDR3 is CASSWEENTEAFF. The DNA for the CDR3 is TGCGCCAGCAGCTGGGAGGAGAACACTGAAGCTTTCTTT.

V usage is TRBV20-1 and J usage is TRBJ1-6; D gene unclear. Trimming cost V 4 bases and J 8 bases, with 12 bases left between them. The CDR3 sequence is 13 residues long. The germline V gene encodes CDR1 DFQATT and CDR2 SNEGSKA (reference sequence). The chain's CDR3 is CSAMRQEDSPLHF. The CDR3 DNA reads as TGCAGTGCTATGCGGCAGGAAGATTCACCCCTCCACTTT.

This clonotype was recorded a few times. The chain carries TRBV5-4 and TRBJ2-7; D gene unclear. The CDR3 has 13 amino acids. Germline loops: CDR1 SGHNT, CDR2 YYREEE (reference sequence). Between the trimmed V and J ends, which lost 2 bases and 6 bases, there was a span of 12 bases. The CDR3 reads CASSLGQDGEQYF. CDR3 in DNA: TGTGCCAGCAGCTTAGGCCAGGATGGCGAGCAGTACTTC.

This clonotype is deemed medium-sized. The rearrangement joins TRBV20-1 to TRBJ2-1; 11 nucleotides align to TRBD2. This CDR3 contains 14 residues. Germline-derived CDR1 and CDR2 are DFQATT and SNEGSKA (reference sequence). V lost 6 bases and J lost 4; bases outside the gene matches: 5. In DNA, the CDR3 is TGCAGTGCGCTGGGGACTAGCGGATACAATGAGCAGTTCTTC. Protein: CSALGTSGYNEQFF.

This clonotype was counted a few times. The junction departs from germline at one end; a sequencing error may be responsible. The chain links TRBV9 to TRBJ1-3; no definite D call. The CDR3 extends over 17 amino acids. Germline V gives CDR1 SGDLS, CDR2 YYNGEE. CDR3 nucleotide sequence: TGTGCCAGCAGCCCCCCAAAAGGGAGGGAGGCTGGAAACATCATATATTTT. The encoded protein is CASSPPKGREAGNIIYF.

The chain has TRBV19 and TRBJ2-7; D not certain. The CDR3 spans 13 residues. CDR1 is LNHDA and CDR2 is SQIVND in the germline V gene (reference sequence). The germline V and J ends were trimmed by 3 bases and 6 bases, with 12 bases remaining between them. The CDR3 DNA sequence: TGTGCCAGTAGTATGGTACTAAATAGCGAGCAGTACTTC. Its protein product is CASSMVLNSEQYF.

This clonotype was counted between two and nine times. The chain uses TRBV12-3 or TRBV12-4 and TRBJ1-1; D gene uncertain. The CDR3 is 13 residues long. With 7 bases removed from V and 2 bases from J, the gap between germline ends came to 11 bases. Here the CDR3 DNA reads TGTGCCAGCATCAGGTCCATTAACACTGAAGCTTTCTTT. Translated, it gives CASIRSINTEAFF.

This chain links TRBV10-3 with TRBJ1-4, with D perhaps TRBD1 (5 bases). CDR3 size: 18 residues. The germline V gene has CDR1 ENHRY and CDR2 SYGVKD. Between the trimmed V and J ends, which lost 10 bases and 7 bases, there was a span of 31 bases. The CDR3 DNA reads TGTGCCACTTCTAGCGTGAGACAGACCGGTGGTTCGGGTGAAAAACTGTTTTTT. Protein: CATSSVRQTGGSGEKLFF.

This clonotype was seen repeatedly, ten times or more. The V and J genes are TRBV12-3 or TRBV12-4 and TRBJ2-3; tentatively, D is TRBD1 (6 bases). The CDR3 runs to 13 residues. Trimming pared 8 bases from V and 0 bases from J, leaving 9 bases between. The CDR3 protein is CASRDTSTDTQYF. As DNA, the CDR3 is TGTGCCAGCCGGGACACGAGCACAGATACGCAGTATTTT.

The genes are TRBV7-9 and TRBJ1-1; D gene ambiguous. The CDR3 contains 12 residues. Trimming pared 6 bases from V and 5 bases from J, leaving 10 bases between. Germline-derived CDR1 and CDR2 are SEHNR and FQNEAQ (reference sequence). The CDR3 sequence is CASRPWGTEAFF. The DNA for the CDR3 is TGTGCCAGCAGGCCCTGGGGAACTGAAGCTTTCTTT. Full variable domain (outside the CDR3, taken from reference TRBV7-9 and TRBJ1-1): DTGVSQNPRHKITKRGQNVTFRCDPISEHNRLYWYRQTLGQGPEFLTYFQNEAQLEKSRLLSDRFSAERPKGSFSTLEIQRTEQGDSAMYLCASRPWGTEAFFGQGTRLTVV.

This clonotype came up many times. The chain links TRBV19 to TRBJ2-2; 9 nucleotides agree with TRBD2. The CDR3 has 16 residues. Germline V lookup: CDR1 LNHDA, CDR2 SQIVND (reference sequence). The ends lost 5 bases at V and 2 bases at J; junction bases unmatched: 6. DNA for the CDR3: TGTGCCAGTAGTGGATCTAGCGGGGTTAACACCGGGGAGCTGTTTTTT. Amino acid sequence: CASSGSSGVNTGELFF.